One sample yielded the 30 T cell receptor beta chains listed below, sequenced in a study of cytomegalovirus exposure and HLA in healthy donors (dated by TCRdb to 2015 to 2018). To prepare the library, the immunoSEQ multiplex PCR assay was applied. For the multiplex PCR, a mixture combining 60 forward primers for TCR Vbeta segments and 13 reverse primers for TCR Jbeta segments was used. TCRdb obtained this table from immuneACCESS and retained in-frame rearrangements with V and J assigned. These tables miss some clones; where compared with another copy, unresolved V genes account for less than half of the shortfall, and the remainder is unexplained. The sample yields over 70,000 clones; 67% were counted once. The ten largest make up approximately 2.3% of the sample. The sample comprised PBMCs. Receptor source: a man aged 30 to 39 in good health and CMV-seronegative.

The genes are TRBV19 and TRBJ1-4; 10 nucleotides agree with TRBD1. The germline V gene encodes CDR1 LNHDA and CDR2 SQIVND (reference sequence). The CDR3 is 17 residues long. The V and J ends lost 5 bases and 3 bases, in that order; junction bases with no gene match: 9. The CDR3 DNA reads TGTGCCAGTAGTTCACCGGGACAGGGGAAAGCTAATGAAAAACTGTTTTTT. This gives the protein CASSSPGQGKANEKLFF.

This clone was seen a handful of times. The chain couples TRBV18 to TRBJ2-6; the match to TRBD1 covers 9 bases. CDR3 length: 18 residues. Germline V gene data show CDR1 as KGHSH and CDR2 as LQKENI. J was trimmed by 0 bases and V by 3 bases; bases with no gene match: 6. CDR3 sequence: CASSPGQGVTSGANVLTF. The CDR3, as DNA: TGTGCCAGCTCACCGGGACAGGGCGTCACCTCTGGGGCCAACGTCCTGACTTTC.

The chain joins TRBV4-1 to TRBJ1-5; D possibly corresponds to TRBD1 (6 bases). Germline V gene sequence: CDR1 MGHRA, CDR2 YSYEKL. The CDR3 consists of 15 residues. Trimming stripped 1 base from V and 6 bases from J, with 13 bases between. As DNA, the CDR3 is TGCGCCAGCAGCCAAGCAGGACAGTGGGCTCAGCCCCAGCATTTT. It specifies CASSQAGQWAQPQHF.

CDR3 in DNA: TGTGCCAGCAGTGGACCCCCCGGGGGGCTGAGTGAGCAGTACTTC. This encodes CASSGPPGGLSEQYF. The chain links TRBV27 to TRBJ2-7, with D tentatively TRBD2 (7 bases). V gave up 5 bases and J gave up 7 bases, with 21 bases separating them. The CDR3 length is 15 residues. Germline CDR1 and CDR2: MNHEY and SMNVEV (reference sequence).

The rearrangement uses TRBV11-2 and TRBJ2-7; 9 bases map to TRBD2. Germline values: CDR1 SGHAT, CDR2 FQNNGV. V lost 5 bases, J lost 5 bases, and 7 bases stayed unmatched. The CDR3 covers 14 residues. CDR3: CASSPLAGWNEQYF. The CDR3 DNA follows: TGTGCCAGCAGCCCGCTAGCGGGGTGGAACGAGCAGTACTTC.

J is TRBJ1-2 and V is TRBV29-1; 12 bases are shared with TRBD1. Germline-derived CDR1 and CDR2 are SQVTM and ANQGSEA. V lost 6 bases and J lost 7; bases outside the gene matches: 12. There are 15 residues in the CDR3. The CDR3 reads CSVELWGQGASGYTF. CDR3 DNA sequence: TGCAGCGTGGAACTTTGGGGACAGGGGGCAAGTGGCTACACCTTC.

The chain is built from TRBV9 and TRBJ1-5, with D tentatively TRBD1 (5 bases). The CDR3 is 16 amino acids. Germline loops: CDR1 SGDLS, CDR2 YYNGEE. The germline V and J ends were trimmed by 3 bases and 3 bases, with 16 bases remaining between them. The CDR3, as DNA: TGTGCCAGCAGCGCAGGTACGGGCGGGGCCAATCAGCCCCAGCATTTT. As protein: CASSAGTGGANQPQHF.

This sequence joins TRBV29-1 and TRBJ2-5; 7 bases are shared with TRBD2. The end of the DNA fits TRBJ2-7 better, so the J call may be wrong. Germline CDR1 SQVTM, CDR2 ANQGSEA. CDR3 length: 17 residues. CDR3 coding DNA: TGCAGCGTTGAGACTGTAGTAGGACTAGGCAGACCCTACGAGCAGTACTTC. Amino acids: CSVETVVGLGRPYEQYF.

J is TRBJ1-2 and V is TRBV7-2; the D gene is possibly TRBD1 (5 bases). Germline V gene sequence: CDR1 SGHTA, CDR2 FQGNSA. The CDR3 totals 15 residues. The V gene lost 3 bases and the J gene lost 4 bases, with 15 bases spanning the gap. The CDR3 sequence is CASSFGGKGLYGYTF. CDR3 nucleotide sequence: TGTGCCAGCAGCTTTGGGGGGAAGGGTCTCTATGGCTACACCTTC. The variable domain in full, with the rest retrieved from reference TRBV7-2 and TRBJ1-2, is GAGVSQSPSNKVTEKGKDVELRCDPISGHTALYWYRQSLGQGLEFLIYFQGNSAPDKSGLPSDRFSAERTGGSVSTLTIQRTQQEDSAVYLCASSFGGKGLYGYTFGSGTRLTVV.

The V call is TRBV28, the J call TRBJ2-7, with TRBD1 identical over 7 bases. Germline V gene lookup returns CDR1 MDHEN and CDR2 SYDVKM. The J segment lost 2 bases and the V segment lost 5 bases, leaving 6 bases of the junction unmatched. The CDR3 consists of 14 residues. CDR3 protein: CASSPGQATYEQYF. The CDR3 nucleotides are TGTGCCAGCAGTCCAGGACAGGCAACCTACGAGCAGTACTTC.

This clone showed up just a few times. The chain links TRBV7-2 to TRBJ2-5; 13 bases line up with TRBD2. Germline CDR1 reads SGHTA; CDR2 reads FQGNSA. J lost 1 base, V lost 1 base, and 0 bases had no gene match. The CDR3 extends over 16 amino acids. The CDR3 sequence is CASSLGTSGGQETQYF. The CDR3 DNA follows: TGTGCCAGCAGCTTAGGGACTAGCGGGGGCCAAGAGACCCAGTACTTC.

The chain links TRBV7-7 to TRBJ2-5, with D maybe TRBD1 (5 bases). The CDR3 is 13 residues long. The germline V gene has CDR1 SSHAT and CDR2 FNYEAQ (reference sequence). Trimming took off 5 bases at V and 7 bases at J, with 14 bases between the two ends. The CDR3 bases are TGTGCCAGCAGCCCGGGCCCCCAGGGGACCCAGTACTTC. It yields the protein CASSPGPQGTQYF.

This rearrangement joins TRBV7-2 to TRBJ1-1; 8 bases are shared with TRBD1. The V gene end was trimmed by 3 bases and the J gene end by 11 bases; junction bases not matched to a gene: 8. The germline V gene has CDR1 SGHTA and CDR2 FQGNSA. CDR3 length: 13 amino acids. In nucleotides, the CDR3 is TGTGCCAGCAGCTTCCAGGGGGCAGTTCGGGCTTTCTTT. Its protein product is CASSFQGAVRAFF.

The CDR3 DNA sequence: TGTGCCAGCAGCAACGGTAGCTCCCCGGGGACCGGGGAGCTGTTTTTT. Amino acids: CASSNGSSPGTGELFF. The rearrangement links TRBV21-1 to TRBJ2-2; the tabulated D call, TRBD2, remains unverified against the DNA. TRBV21-1 is an annotated pseudogene. The CDR3 length is 16 residues.

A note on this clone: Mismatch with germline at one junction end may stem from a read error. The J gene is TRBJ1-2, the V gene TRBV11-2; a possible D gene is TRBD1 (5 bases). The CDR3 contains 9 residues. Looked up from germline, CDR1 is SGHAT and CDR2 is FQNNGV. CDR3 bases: TGTGCCAGCGGAGGGACGGGCGTATTC. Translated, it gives CASGGTGVF.

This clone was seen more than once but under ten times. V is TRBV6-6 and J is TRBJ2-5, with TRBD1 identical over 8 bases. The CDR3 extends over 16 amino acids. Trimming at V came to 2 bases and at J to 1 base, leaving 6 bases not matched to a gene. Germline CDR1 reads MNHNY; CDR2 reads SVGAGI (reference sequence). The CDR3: CASSYQDRDLQETQYF. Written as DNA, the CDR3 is TGTGCCAGCAGTTACCAGGACAGGGACCTCCAAGAGACCCAGTACTTC.

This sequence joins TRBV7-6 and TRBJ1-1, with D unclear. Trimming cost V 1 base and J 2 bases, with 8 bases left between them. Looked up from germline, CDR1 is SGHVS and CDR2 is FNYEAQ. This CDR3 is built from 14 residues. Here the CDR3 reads CASSLGQFNTEAFF. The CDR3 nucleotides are TGTGCCAGCAGCTTAGGGCAGTTTAACACTGAAGCTTTCTTT.

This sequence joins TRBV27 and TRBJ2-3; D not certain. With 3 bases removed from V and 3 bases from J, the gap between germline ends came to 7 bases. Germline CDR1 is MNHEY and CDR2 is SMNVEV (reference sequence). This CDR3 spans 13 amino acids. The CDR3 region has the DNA TGTGCCAGCAGTTTCGTCTTTACAGATACGCAGTATTTT. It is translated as CASSFVFTDTQYF.

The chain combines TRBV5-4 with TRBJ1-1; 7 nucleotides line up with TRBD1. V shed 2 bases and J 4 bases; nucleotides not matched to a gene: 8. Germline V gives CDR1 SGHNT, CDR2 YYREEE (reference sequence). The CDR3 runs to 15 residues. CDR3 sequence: CASSFTGVPITEAFF. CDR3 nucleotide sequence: TGTGCCAGCAGCTTTACAGGGGTCCCGATCACTGAAGCTTTCTTT. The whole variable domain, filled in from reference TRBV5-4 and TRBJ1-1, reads ETGVTQSPTHLIKTRGQQVTLRCSSQSGHNTVSWYQQALGQGPQFIFQYYREEENGRGNFPPRFSGLQFPNYSSELNVNALELDDSALYLCASSFTGVPITEAFFGQGTRLTVV.

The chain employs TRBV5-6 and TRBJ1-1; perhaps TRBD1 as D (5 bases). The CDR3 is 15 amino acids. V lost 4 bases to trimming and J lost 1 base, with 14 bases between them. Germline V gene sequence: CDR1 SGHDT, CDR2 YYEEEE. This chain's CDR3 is CASSATHRRNTEAFF. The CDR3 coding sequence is TGTGCCAGCAGCGCAACCCACAGGAGGAACACTGAAGCTTTCTTT.

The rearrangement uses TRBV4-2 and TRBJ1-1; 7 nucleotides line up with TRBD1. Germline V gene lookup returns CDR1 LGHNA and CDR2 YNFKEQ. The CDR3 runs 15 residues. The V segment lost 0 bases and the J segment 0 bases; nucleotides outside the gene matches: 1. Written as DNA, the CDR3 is TGTGCCAGCAGCCAAGAACAGGGGATGAACACTGAAGCTTTCTTT. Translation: CASSQEQGMNTEAFF.

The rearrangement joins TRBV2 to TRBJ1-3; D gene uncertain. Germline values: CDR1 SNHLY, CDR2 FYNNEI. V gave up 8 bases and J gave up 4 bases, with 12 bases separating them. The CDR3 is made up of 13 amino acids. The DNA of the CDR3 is TGTGCCAGCGCAGCAGACGGGGGAAACACCATATATTTT. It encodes CASAADGGNTIYF.

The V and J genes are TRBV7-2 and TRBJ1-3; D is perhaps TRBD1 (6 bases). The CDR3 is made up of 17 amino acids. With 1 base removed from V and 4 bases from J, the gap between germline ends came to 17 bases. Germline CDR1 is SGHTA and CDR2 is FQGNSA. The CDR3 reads CASSLVWGGAGGNTIYF. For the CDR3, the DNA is TGTGCCAGCAGCTTAGTGTGGGGGGGGGCGGGAGGAAACACCATATATTTT.

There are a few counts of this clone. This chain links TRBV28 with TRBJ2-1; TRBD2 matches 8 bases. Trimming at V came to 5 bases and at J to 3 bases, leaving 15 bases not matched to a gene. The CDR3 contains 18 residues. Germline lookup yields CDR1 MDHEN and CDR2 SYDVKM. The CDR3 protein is CASSLTGTRHPIYNEQFF. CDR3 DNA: TGTGCCAGCAGTCTCACCGGGACTAGACATCCCATCTACAATGAGCAGTTCTTC.

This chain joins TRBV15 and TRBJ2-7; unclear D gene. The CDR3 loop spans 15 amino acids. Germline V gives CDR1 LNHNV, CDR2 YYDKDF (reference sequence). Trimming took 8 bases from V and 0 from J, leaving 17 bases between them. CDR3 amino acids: CATVLFAPSSYEQYF. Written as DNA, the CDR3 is TGTGCCACCGTACTCTTCGCACCTTCCTCCTACGAGCAGTACTTC.

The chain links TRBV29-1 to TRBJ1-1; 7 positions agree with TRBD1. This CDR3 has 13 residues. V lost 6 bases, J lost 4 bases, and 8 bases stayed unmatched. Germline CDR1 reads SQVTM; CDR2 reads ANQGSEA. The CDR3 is CSVQTGLGTEAFF. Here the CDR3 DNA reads TGCAGCGTCCAGACAGGGCTGGGCACTGAAGCTTTCTTT. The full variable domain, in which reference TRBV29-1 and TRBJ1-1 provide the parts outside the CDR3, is SAVISQKPSRDICQRGTSLTIQCQVDSQVTMMFWYRQQPGQSLTLIATANQGSEATYESGFVIDKFPISRPNLTFSTLTVSNMSPEDSSIYLCSVQTGLGTEAFFGQGTRLTVV.

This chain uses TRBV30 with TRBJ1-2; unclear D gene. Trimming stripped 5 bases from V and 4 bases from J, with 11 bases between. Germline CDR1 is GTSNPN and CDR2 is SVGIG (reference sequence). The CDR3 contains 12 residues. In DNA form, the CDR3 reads TGTGCCTGGGAGGGAGGGTCCTATGGCTACACCTTC. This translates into CAWEGGSYGYTF.

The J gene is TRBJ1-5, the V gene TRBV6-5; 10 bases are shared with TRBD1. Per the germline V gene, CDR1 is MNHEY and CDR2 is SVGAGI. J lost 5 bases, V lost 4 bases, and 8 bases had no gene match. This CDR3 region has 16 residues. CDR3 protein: CASSLTGGMAHQPQHF. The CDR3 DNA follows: TGTGCCAGCAGTTTGACAGGGGGCATGGCGCATCAGCCCCAGCATTTT.

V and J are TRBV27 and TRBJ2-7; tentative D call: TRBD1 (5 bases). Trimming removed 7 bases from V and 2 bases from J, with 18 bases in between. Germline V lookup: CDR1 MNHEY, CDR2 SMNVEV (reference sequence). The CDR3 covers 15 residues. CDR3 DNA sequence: TGTGCCAGCAAGTACGGTGACAGATTAACCTACGAGCAGTACTTC. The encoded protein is CASKYGDRLTYEQYF.

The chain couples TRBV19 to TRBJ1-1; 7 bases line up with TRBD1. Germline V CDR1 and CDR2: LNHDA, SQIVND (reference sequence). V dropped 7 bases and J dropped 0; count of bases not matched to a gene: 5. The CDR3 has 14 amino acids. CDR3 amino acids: CASTEGTVNTEAFF. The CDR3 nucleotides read TGTGCCAGTACGGAAGGGACAGTGAACACTGAAGCTTTCTTT.